This T cell receptor beta chain was identified during a study of blood T cells in healthy people across ages. Using a J-beta primer mix together with a sample-barcoded 5' primer, a second PCR was run for roughly 7 to 12 cycles. TCRdb redid the calling of the 5' RACE reads with MiXCR, one entry per CDR3 protein. Here the sample spans some 700,000 distinct CDR3 sequences, roughly 43% being singletons. This clonotype was picked up a small number of times. Its antigen remains unknown. This CDR3 is built from 18 residues. CDR1 and CDR2 (germline): MNHEY, SVGEGT. Germline trimming cut 0 bases from V and 5 bases from J; bases unmatched to any gene: 12. General study findings and limits: Strong correlation existed between TCR beta diversity and naive T cell percentage.

Per sample, extraction of total RNA gave at least 5 micrograms in every case. Sequencing was done on a sample of blood. This TCR was sampled from a woman aged 60-70 years in good health. The V and J genes are TRBV6-2 or TRBV6-3 and TRBJ2-1; 8 nucleotides agree with TRBD1. The CDR3 reads CASSYSRIWTGKNNEQFF. CDR3 DNA sequence: TGTGCCAGCAGTTACTCGAGAATCTGGACAGGGAAAAACAATGAGCAGTTCTTC.